The sequence of this TCR beta chain was determined in a study of T cell changes during pregnancy in multiple sclerosis. CDR1 is SGHRS and CDR2 is YFSETQ in the germline V gene. V was pared by 4 bases and J by 6 bases, with 7 bases of the junction left unmatched. This CDR3 spans 15 amino acids. Data came from immunoSEQ multiplex PCR; TCRdb stores just in-frame clones and leaves some out. Found here are roughly 100,000 clones, about 90% of them singletons; the top ten hold about 1.5%. The clonotype was recovered from a female donor with multiple sclerosis, enrolled in a pregnancy study. V is TRBV5-1 and J is TRBJ2-1; 10 bases agree with TRBD2. This specimen was peripheral blood, taken before pregnancy. The CDR3 loop is CASSRTSGGSNEQFF. The CDR3 bases are TGCGCCAGCAGCCGGACTAGCGGAGGGAGCAATGAGCAGTTCTTC.